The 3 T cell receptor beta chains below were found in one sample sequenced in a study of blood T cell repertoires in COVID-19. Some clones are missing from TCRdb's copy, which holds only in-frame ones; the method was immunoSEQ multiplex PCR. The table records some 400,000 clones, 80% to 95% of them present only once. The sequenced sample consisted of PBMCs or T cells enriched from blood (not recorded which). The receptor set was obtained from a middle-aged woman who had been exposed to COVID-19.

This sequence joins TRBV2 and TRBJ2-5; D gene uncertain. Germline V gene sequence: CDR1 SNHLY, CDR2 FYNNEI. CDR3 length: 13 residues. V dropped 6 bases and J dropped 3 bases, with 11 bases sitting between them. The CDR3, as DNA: TGTGCCAGCAGCCAGGCTCGAAAAGAGACCCAGTACTTC. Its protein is CASSQARKETQYF.

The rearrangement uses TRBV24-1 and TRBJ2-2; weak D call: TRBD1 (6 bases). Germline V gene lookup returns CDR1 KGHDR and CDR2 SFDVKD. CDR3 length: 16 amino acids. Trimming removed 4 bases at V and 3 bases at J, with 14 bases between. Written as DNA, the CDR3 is TGTGCCACCAGTGAAAGGGACACCTGGGACACCGGGGAGCTGTTTTTT. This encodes CATSERDTWDTGELFF.

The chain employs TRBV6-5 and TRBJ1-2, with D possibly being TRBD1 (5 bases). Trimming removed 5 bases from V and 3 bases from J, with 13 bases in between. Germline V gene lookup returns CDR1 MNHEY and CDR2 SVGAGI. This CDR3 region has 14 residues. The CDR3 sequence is CASSHRQGDYGYTF. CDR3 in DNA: TGTGCCAGCAGTCATCGGCAGGGTGACTATGGCTACACCTTC.